This TCR beta chain came from a study of T cell responses to AZD1222 COVID-19 vaccine. Findings of the study overall: The study reported that nearly half of spike-specific TCRs target unmutated variant regions. Donors were mostly white British, more females; clonal diversity possibly underestimated. Baseline serology detected seropositivity in only a handful of AZD1222 recipients.

Some clones are missing from TCRdb's copy, which holds only in-frame ones; the method was immunoSEQ multiplex PCR. Counted here are roughly 120,000 clones, around 90% occurring once; the ten biggest clones make up approximately 2.5%. The germline V gene has CDR1 KGHSH and CDR2 LQKENI. CDR3 length: 12 amino acids. As to this clone: Its antigen is not known. A junction end diverges from the germline sequence, so it may reflect a read error.

This chain links TRBV18 with TRBJ1-3, with 7 nucleotides matching TRBD1. The source of this sequence is an adult who received the AZD1222 COVID-19 vaccine. Sample: peripheral blood, taken 28 days after the second AZD1222 dose. The CDR3 DNA sequence: TGTGCCAGCTCACAACTACAGGGTCCAGGGGGATTT. As protein: CASSQLQGPGGF.